Below are 18 T cell receptor beta chains sequenced from a single sample in a study of cytomegalovirus exposure and HLA in healthy donors. Assay used: immunoSEQ multiplex PCR; TCRdb lists only in-frame clones, some missing. The sample lists 300,000 to 350,000 clones; approximately 85% were seen once. The source material was PBMCs. All receptors come from a man aged 25 to 40 in good health and CMV-seronegative.

The rearrangement links TRBV5-1 to TRBJ1-4, with D tentatively TRBD1 (6 bases). The CDR3 consists of 17 residues. V was cut by 3 bases and J by 2 bases, with 17 bases left in between. Germline V gene sequence: CDR1 SGHRS, CDR2 YFSETQ. Here the CDR3 DNA reads TGCGCCAGCAGCTGGACCCACCAGGGGATTACTAATGAAAAACTGTTTTTT. Its protein product is CASSWTHQGITNEKLFF.

CDR3 in DNA: TGTGCCAGTAGTATAGACAGGGGGTTTACCGGGGAGCTGTTTTTT. Translating gives CASSIDRGFTGELFF. The chain uses TRBV19 and TRBJ2-2, with 7 bases aligning to TRBD1. Germline CDR1 reads LNHDA; CDR2 reads SQIVND (reference sequence). The V and J ends lost 0 bases and 5 bases, in that order; junction bases with no gene match: 3. CDR3 length: 15 amino acids.

The rearrangement joins TRBV29-1 to TRBJ2-5; 7 bases are a match to TRBD1. The CDR3 spans 18 residues. Losses at the gene ends were 1 base for V and 1 base for J; bases not matched to a gene: 15. Germline CDR1 and CDR2: SQVTM and ANQGSEA. The CDR3 loop is CSVEADRTLKRVQETQYF. The CDR3 DNA is TGCAGCGTTGAAGCGGACAGGACACTTAAGAGAGTCCAAGAGACCCAGTACTTC.

This clone was recorded once. The chain employs TRBV6-1 and TRBJ1-2; 7 bases are a match to TRBD1. This CDR3 comprises 14 residues. V lost 3 bases, J lost 8 bases, and 9 bases stayed unmatched. Germline V gene lookup returns CDR1 MNHNS and CDR2 SASEGT. In nucleotides, the CDR3 is TGTGCCAGCAGTGAGACAGGGCCGGTATACGGCTACACCTTC. Amino acid sequence: CASSETGPVYGYTF.

The chain is built from TRBV27 and TRBJ2-7, with 9 nucleotides matching TRBD2. Germline V gene data show CDR1 as MNHEY and CDR2 as SMNVEV (reference sequence). After removal of 6 bases from V and 3 bases from J, the junction contained 6 bases not matched to a gene. CDR3 size: 14 residues. For the CDR3, the DNA is TGTGCCAGCAGCCCGGGACTAGCTGGCTACGAGCAGTACTTC. This translates into CASSPGLAGYEQYF.

This clone was seen only once. The rearrangement joins TRBV2 to TRBJ2-5; 7 nucleotides align to TRBD2. Germline V gene data show CDR1 as SNHLY and CDR2 as FYNNEI. This CDR3 is built from 16 residues. The ends lost 2 bases at V and 5 bases at J; junction bases unmatched: 11. The CDR3 loop is CASSESAGETPETQYF. CDR3 in DNA: TGTGCCAGCAGTGAATCGGCGGGGGAGACACCGGAGACCCAGTACTTC.

CDR3 DNA sequence: TGCGCCAGCAGCCATCAGAGCGGGGACTATGGCTACACCTTC. This encodes CASSHQSGDYGYTF. The chain carries TRBV4-1 and TRBJ1-2, with no clear D. This CDR3 region has 14 residues. V shed 3 bases and J shed 3 bases, with 11 bases lying between them. Germline CDR1 and CDR2: MGHRA and YSYEKL.

This chain uses TRBV7-6 with TRBJ2-5, with 8 bases matching TRBD2. CDR1 is SGHVS and CDR2 is FNYEAQ in the germline V gene. V lost 3 bases to trimming and J lost 2 bases; unmatched junction nucleotides: 2. This CDR3 contains 14 residues. Here the CDR3 reads CASSFGGGQETQYF. The CDR3, as DNA: TGTGCCAGCAGCTTCGGGGGGGGACAAGAGACCCAGTACTTC.

The chain couples TRBV7-8 to TRBJ2-1; 7 positions agree with TRBD2. The germline gives CDR1 SGHVS, CDR2 FQNEAQ. The CDR3 has 12 amino acids. V gave up 5 bases and J gave up 10 bases; unmatched junction bases: 5. CDR3 residues: CASSPTGREQFF. The CDR3 DNA sequence: TGTGCCAGCAGCCCCACCGGGAGGGAGCAGTTCTTC.

The genes are TRBV10-1 and TRBJ2-3; 11 bases fit TRBD2. The CDR3 consists of 16 residues. CDR1 and CDR2 from the germline V gene are WNHNN and SYGVQD (reference sequence). Germline trimming cut 5 bases from V and 4 bases from J; bases unmatched to any gene: 8. The CDR3 DNA sequence: TGCGCCAGCAGTCGCGATAGCGGGGGGGCATCAGATACGCAGTATTTT. Translating gives CASSRDSGGASDTQYF.

V and J are TRBV7-9 and TRBJ2-5, with TRBD1 matching over 9 bases. V trimming: 1 base; J trimming: 0 bases; junction bases outside the gene matches: 6. This CDR3 has 17 residues. Germline CDR1 reads SEHNR; CDR2 reads FQNEAQ (reference sequence). In DNA, the CDR3 is TGTGCCAGCAGCTTAGACAGGGGGCAGGTGTACCAAGAGACCCAGTACTTC. It yields the protein CASSLDRGQVYQETQYF.

CDR3 in DNA: TGTGCCAGCAGTTTAAGCGGGTTAGGGACCGGGGAGCTGTTTTTT. It translates to CASSLSGLGTGELFF. The V gene is TRBV27, the J gene TRBJ2-2; tentatively, D is TRBD2 (6 bases). CDR3 size: 15 residues. In germline, CDR1 is MNHEY, CDR2 SMNVEV (reference sequence). Between the trimmed V and J ends, which lost 2 bases and 5 bases, there was a span of 12 bases.

This clone was seen a few times. The chain links TRBV19 to TRBJ1-2; TRBD1 might be the D (6 bases). CDR1 LNHDA and CDR2 SQIVND come from the germline V gene (reference sequence). This CDR3 is 18 amino acids long. Trimming took off 6 bases at V and 0 bases at J, with 23 bases between the two ends. CDR3 coding DNA: TGTGCCAGTAGCTCAAAGACGGGACATCCTGCTTCTAACTATGGCTACACCTTC. Amino acid sequence: CASSSKTGHPASNYGYTF.

The chain employs TRBV18 and TRBJ2-2, with D unclear. This CDR3 comprises 14 residues. V lost 5 bases to trimming and J lost 4 bases, with 11 bases between them. In germline, CDR1 is KGHSH, CDR2 LQKENI. CDR3 sequence (DNA): TGTGCCAGCTCAAACGTTAAGAGCACCGGGGAGCTGTTTTTT. Residues: CASSNVKSTGELFF.

The J gene is TRBJ2-3, the V gene TRBV10-1; TRBD1 matches 10 bases. The CDR3 is made up of 15 amino acids. Germline V gives CDR1 WNHNN, CDR2 SYGVQD (reference sequence). J was trimmed by 8 bases and V by 6 bases; bases with no gene match: 11. CDR3 sequence reads: CASSLGQGVGGTQYF. The CDR3, as DNA: TGCGCCAGCAGCTTAGGACAGGGGGTAGGCGGTACGCAGTATTTT.

The J gene is TRBJ2-5, the V gene TRBV12-5, with 13 nucleotides matching TRBD2. This CDR3 has 16 amino acids. Germline V gene lookup returns CDR1 LGHNT and CDR2 FRNRAP. J was trimmed by 4 bases and V by 8 bases; bases with no gene match: 10. For the CDR3, the DNA is TGTGCTAGTTCGACTAGCGGGGGGATCTGGGTAGAGACCCAGTACTTC. It codes for CASSTSGGIWVETQYF.

This clone was picked up one time. The chain uses TRBV10-3 and TRBJ1-2; maybe TRBD1 (6 bases). V lost 10 bases and J lost 4, with 13 bases in between. Germline V gene lookup returns CDR1 ENHRY and CDR2 SYGVKD. This CDR3 region has 12 residues. The CDR3 DNA reads TGTGCCACGGCTGAACAGGGCTATGGCTACACCTTC. Translation: CATAEQGYGYTF.

This clone came up once. The rearrangement uses TRBV5-1 and TRBJ2-5; no firm D call. Trimming pared 4 bases from V and 5 bases from J, leaving 9 bases between. The germline gives CDR1 SGHRS, CDR2 YFSETQ. The CDR3 extends over 12 amino acids. The CDR3 spells CASSGTRETQYF. CDR3 nucleotides: TGCGCCAGCAGCGGTACGAGGGAGACCCAGTACTTC.